This TCR beta chain is drawn from a study of T-cell reconstitution after alpha-beta-depleted transplantation in children. Findings of the study overall: T cells produced anew were the main source of T-cell counts and diversity one year after transplant. Surviving recipient T cells and thymic progenitors produced the high day-60 TCRbeta diversity seen in some patients.

The germline V gene has CDR1 SGHRS and CDR2 YFSETQ. Deletions cut 0 bases from V and 5 bases from J, with 8 bases between. The CDR3 sequence is 13 residues long. The library targeted TCRbeta and was prepared with unique molecular identifiers. TCRdb re-derived calls from the PCR reads in MiXCR, one entry per CDR3 protein. The data contain about 300,000 distinct CDR3 sequences, about 9.4% of them singletons. This clonotype was observed at least ten times. What it binds is not known. This chain uses TRBV5-1 with TRBJ1-1; a possible D gene is TRBD1 (6 bases). The source material was PBMCs, sampled before TCRalphabeta/CD19-depleted stem cell transplant. This clonotype was obtained from a boy younger than two with acute myeloid leukemia, due to receive a stem cell transplant. The CDR3 is CASSLAGQTEAFF. CDR3 DNA: TGCGCCAGCAGCTTGGCCGGACAGACTGAAGCTTTCTTT.